Described below is a single T cell receptor (beta chain) sequence and its context. This clonotype appeared a few times. Its antigen remains undetermined. Base qualities are not provided; no much larger clone lies one nucleotide away. Profiling of TCR beta VDJ combinations and CDR3 sequences used genomic DNA as the template. An Illumina HiSeq 2000 was used for TCR repertoire sequencing. On the authors' methods: TRBV/TRBJ rearrangement plots, CDR3 size and DJ length profiles, and Simpson's diversity index were used to evaluate the repertoires. The immunodominant clone was defined as the most abundant DNA sequence in deep sequencing data. CDR3 amino acid sequences were screened for sharing across subjects and were compared with published repertoires and the VDJdb database. TCRdb handled the public reads itself, with Q25 trimming in fastp and clone calling in MiXCR, and kept productive beta chains. Every distinct CDR3 protein forms one entry, paired with its most common genes and DNA. These V and J calls originate from TCRdb's pipeline instead of the authors' own analysis. Recorded for this sample are 210,000 or so distinct CDR3 sequences; roughly 50% of them occurred a single time. Of the sample, about 20% falls within the top ten clones.

The data are from a study of CD8+CD57+ T cells in acquired aplastic anemia (dated by TCRdb to 2016 to 2019). Background on the whole study: Extracted DNA from sorted CD4+ and CD8+ cells averaged around 3.3 ug, ranging from about 0.19 to 30 ug. A CD8+CD57+ expansion meant a frequency higher than the mean frequency seen in healthy subjects.

Flow cytometry had shown CD8+CD57+ cell expansion in the patients selected for sequencing. All patients had severe acquired aplastic anemia diagnosed by International Study of Aplastic Anemia and Agranulocytosis and Camitta criteria. No therapy had been received by the patients at the time of blood sampling. The study deep-sequenced TCR repertoires of sorted CD4+ and CD8+ blood T cells from severe aplastic anemia patients and healthy subjects. In the USA, patient enrollment took place under clinicaltrials.gov protocols 00001620, 01623167, 00001397, 00071045, 00081523 and 00961064. Ficoll-Paque density gradient centrifugation was used to isolate peripheral blood mononuclear cells. Before DNA was extracted, CD4+ and CD8+ T cells were sorted using either FACS or magnetic beads. Points the paper makes about the study in general: Patients and healthy controls showed no significant difference in CD8+ Simpson's diversity (P=0.060). About 28 CD8+ CDR3 sequences were found in both patients and controls but appeared to be highly expressed in patients and within the immunodominant clones of the patients.

Between the V and J ends, shortened by 8 bases and 2 bases respectively, the junction contains 9 bases. Looking up the germline V gene (reference sequence) yields CDR1 MNHEY and CDR2 SMNVEV. Including cysteine and phenylalanine, the CDR3 has 12 amino acids. Only the CDR3 region is kept as DNA, spanning 36 bases read in frame from base 1. The specimen was sorted CD4+, CD8+, or CD8+CD57+ T cells (not recorded which) from PBMCs. This sequence originates from a human donor with aplastic anemia. The chain links TRBV27 with TRBJ1-2; the D gene assignment is ambiguous. CDR3 sequence: CASRAGNYGYTF. The sequence in DNA is TGTGCCAGCCGGGCAGGAAACTATGGCTACACCTTC.